One sample yielded the 27 T cell receptor beta chains listed below, sequenced in a study of blood T cells in healthy people across ages. Primed by a sample-barcoded 5' primer and a J-beta primer mix, a second PCR proceeded for about 7 to 11 cycles. MiXCR, run by TCRdb on the 5' RACE reads, gives a single entry per CDR3 protein. The table includes more than 550,000 distinct CDR3 sequences, over 20% detected once. The material sequenced was blood. These receptors originate from a man between 65 and 85 years old in good health.

The chain has TRBV7-9 and TRBJ1-1; weak D call: TRBD1 (5 bases). The V gene's germline CDR1 is SEHNR and CDR2 FQNEAQ (reference sequence). Deletions cut 0 bases from V and 5 bases from J, with 13 bases between. CDR3 length: 15 amino acids. The CDR3 reads CASSLAGTRITEAFF. The CDR3 DNA follows: TGTGCCAGCAGCTTAGCAGGGACCAGGATTACTGAAGCTTTCTTT.

V gene TRBV25-1 combines with J gene TRBJ2-4; D unresolved. This CDR3 is built from 12 residues. CDR1 and CDR2 from the germline V gene are MGHDK and SYGVNS. Trimming removed 6 bases at V and 7 bases at J, with 10 bases between. Written as DNA, the CDR3 is TGTGCCAGCAGCCCCCGGTGGAACATTCAGTACTTC. This codes for CASSPRWNIQYF.

The rearrangement uses TRBV27 and TRBJ2-2, with 7 nucleotides matching TRBD1. CDR1 is MNHEY, CDR2 SMNVEV, per germline (reference sequence). This CDR3 contains 17 residues. With 6 bases clipped from V and 0 bases from J, the junction kept 10 bases outside the gene matches. CDR3 sequence (DNA): TGTGCCAGCAGCTCCTGGACAGGCCAACCGAACACCGGGGAGCTGTTTTTT. Its protein product is CASSSWTGQPNTGELFF.

This clonotype was recorded a few times. The J gene is TRBJ2-4, the V gene TRBV20-1; no clear D gene. Germline lookup yields CDR1 DFQATT and CDR2 SNEGSKA (reference sequence). The V and J ends lost 6 bases and 2 bases respectively, with 17 bases between them. This CDR3 has 15 amino acids. CDR3 region: CSAAIYGSSKNIQYF. The CDR3 DNA reads as TGCAGTGCCGCCATTTACGGCAGCTCCAAAAACATTCAGTACTTC.

This clonotype was observed a handful of times. The chain carries TRBV19 and TRBJ2-5, with D unclear. The J call is uncertain, as TRBJ2-7 better fits the DNA end. This CDR3 has 13 amino acids. Germline V gene data show CDR1 as LNHDA and CDR2 as SQIVND (reference sequence). The DNA of the CDR3 is TGTGCCAGTAGCCCTTTCGACGGCTACGAGCAGTACTTC. Its translation: CASSPFDGYEQYF.

V usage is TRBV20-1 and J usage is TRBJ2-3; 10 nucleotides match TRBD2. Germline CDR1 and CDR2: DFQATT and SNEGSKA (reference sequence). This CDR3 comprises 18 residues. With V trimmed by 5 bases and J by 0 bases, 14 bases remained unmatched. Here the CDR3 DNA reads TGCAGTGCTGTTCTAGCGGGGGACGCTCGGGTTAGCACAGATACGCAGTATTTT. It yields the protein CSAVLAGDARVSTDTQYF.

This chain links TRBV30 with TRBJ2-1, with 8 bases that match TRBD2. Germline trimming cut 0 bases from V and 0 bases from J; bases unmatched to any gene: 1. Germline CDR1 GTSNPN, CDR2 SVGIG (reference sequence). The length of the CDR3 is 15 residues. DNA for the CDR3: TGTGCCTGGAGTGTACTAGCGGTCTCCTACAATGAGCAGTTCTTC. Translated, it gives CAWSVLAVSYNEQFF. Complete variable domain (other parts from reference TRBV30 and TRBJ2-1): SQTIHQWPATLVQPVGSPLSLECTVEGTSNPNLYWYRQAAGRGLQLLFYSVGIGQISSEVPQNLSASRPQDRQFILSSKKLLLSDSGFYLCAWSVLAVSYNEQFFGPGTRLTVL.

There are a few counts of this clonotype. J is TRBJ2-2 and V is TRBV9; D could derive from TRBD1 or TRBD2 (7 bases each). Germline CDR1 and CDR2: SGDLS and YYNGEE. This CDR3 spans 18 amino acids. Trimming removed 0 bases at V and 4 bases at J, with 19 bases between. CDR3 in amino acids: CASSVGNAGGARTGELFF. DNA for the CDR3: TGTGCCAGCAGCGTAGGGAACGCAGGGGGGGCCCGCACCGGGGAGCTGTTTTTT.

This clonotype was found a few times. The rearrangement joins TRBV4-1 to TRBJ1-2; a possible D gene is TRBD1 (5 bases). V lost 2 bases, J lost 0 bases, and 28 bases lay in between. CDR3 length: 21 amino acids. Germline V gives CDR1 MGHRA, CDR2 YSYEKL. The CDR3 spells CASSQFEADPGKGRPNYGYTF. In nucleotides, the CDR3 is TGCGCCAGCAGCCAATTCGAGGCGGACCCAGGGAAGGGCCGACCTAACTATGGCTACACCTTC.

There are a few counts of this clonotype. This chain joins TRBV28 and TRBJ2-1; D ambiguous. The end of the DNA fits TRBJ2-7 better, so the J call may be wrong. The CDR3 sequence is 13 residues long. Germline loops: CDR1 MDHEN, CDR2 SYDVKM. The CDR3 sequence: CASSLADNYEQYF. The CDR3 DNA is TGTGCCAGCAGTTTAGCAGACAACTACGAGCAGTACTTC.

V is TRBV27 and J is TRBJ1-1; D is unclear. Germline CDR1 is MNHEY and CDR2 is SMNVEV (reference sequence). CDR3 length: 15 amino acids. V was cut by 2 bases and J by 4 bases, with 14 bases left in between. CDR3 sequence reads: CASSLRPVPGTEAFF. The CDR3 DNA reads TGTGCCAGCAGTTTAAGACCGGTACCAGGCACTGAAGCTTTCTTT.

This chain joins TRBV12-3 or TRBV12-4 and TRBJ1-1; TRBD1 matches 7 bases. This CDR3 contains 14 residues. With 8 bases clipped from V and 8 bases from J, the junction kept 14 bases outside the gene matches. CDR3 sequence: CASQTRGPSLEAFF. CDR3 DNA sequence: TGTGCCAGCCAGACAAGGGGGCCCAGTCTGGAAGCTTTCTTT.

This chain joins TRBV27 and TRBJ2-1; TRBD2 matches 7 bases. The CDR3 is made up of 12 amino acids. The germline CDR1 and CDR2 sequences are MNHEY and SMNVEV (reference sequence). V dropped 5 bases and J dropped 15; count of bases not matched to a gene: 10. The CDR3 reads CASSPPGGGWFF. In DNA form, the CDR3 reads TGTGCCAGCAGTCCCCCGGGCGGGGGATGGTTCTTC.

This clonotype has ten or more counts. The chain recombines TRBV20-1 with TRBJ2-6; weak D call: TRBD1 (6 bases). CDR3 length: 17 residues. From germline, CDR1 is DFQATT and CDR2 SNEGSKA (reference sequence). The V end lost 1 base, the J end lost 0 bases, and 13 bases lay between the germline ends. CDR3 sequence reads: CSARGTGTPSGANVLTF. The CDR3 DNA reads as TGCAGTGCTAGAGGCACCGGGACACCCTCTGGGGCCAACGTCCTGACTTTC.

The chain uses TRBV29-1 and TRBJ2-3; TRBD2 agrees at 10 bases. This CDR3 spans 16 amino acids. The trim removed 7 bases at V and 0 bases at J, leaving 10 bases unmatched. Germline assignment: CDR1 SQVTM and CDR2 ANQGSEA. CDR3 DNA sequence: TGCAGCGCAAGCGGGAGGGCCATTGTTAGCACAGATACGCAGTATTTT. Protein: CSASGRAIVSTDTQYF.

In its sample, this clonotype was seen a few times. This chain links TRBV25-1 with TRBJ2-7, with 9 bases matching TRBD2. The better agreement between TRBJ2-1 and the DNA end casts doubt on the J call. This CDR3 has 15 amino acids. Germline assignment: CDR1 MGHDK and CDR2 SYGVNS. CDR3 sequence reads: CASSKTSGAWDEQFF. The CDR3 DNA is TGTGCCAGCAGTAAGACTAGCGGAGCATGGGATGAGCAGTTCTTC.

This clonotype occurred many times. This rearrangement joins TRBV9 to TRBJ2-2; no definite D call. The V gene's germline CDR1 is SGDLS and CDR2 YYNGEE. V was cut by 5 bases and J by 6 bases, with 8 bases left in between. The CDR3 is 12 amino acids. The CDR3 bases are TGTGCCAGCAGGTACAGTGCCGGGGAGCTGTTTTTT. Amino acids: CASRYSAGELFF.

This clonotype was observed a few times. This chain connects TRBV7-2 to TRBJ2-5; tentatively, D is TRBD1 (6 bases). The CDR3 runs to 14 residues. The germline CDR1 and CDR2 sequences are SGHTA and FQGNSA. Trimming took 3 bases from V and 5 from J, leaving 13 bases between them. The CDR3 coding sequence is TGTGCCAGCAGCTTTACCGCAGGGGCGGAGACCCAGTACTTC. This gives the protein CASSFTAGAETQYF.

This clonotype turned up a few times. This chain connects TRBV20-1 to TRBJ1-6, with D maybe TRBD1 (5 bases). The germline V gene has CDR1 DFQATT and CDR2 SNEGSKA (reference sequence). V was trimmed by 6 bases and J by 0 bases, leaving 21 bases between them. The CDR3 is made up of 18 amino acids. This chain's CDR3 is CSAPPSPGTSSYNSPLHF. In nucleotides, the CDR3 is TGCAGTGCGCCCCCCTCCCCGGGGACGAGCTCCTATAATTCACCCCTCCACTTT.

The rearrangement links TRBV5-1 to TRBJ2-3; possible D gene TRBD1, 5 bases. There are 14 residues in the CDR3. In germline, CDR1 is SGHRS, CDR2 YFSETQ. Deletions cut 0 bases from V and 4 bases from J, with 9 bases between. This CDR3 reads CASSLEQAPDTQYF. In nucleotides, the CDR3 is TGCGCCAGCAGCTTGGAACAGGCCCCAGATACGCAGTATTTT.

The DNA of the CDR3 is TGTGCCAGCTCACCACCGGCGAGGGGGGGTGAAAAACTGTTTTTT. Translation gives CASSPPARGGEKLFF. The rearrangement links TRBV18 to TRBJ1-4; D might be TRBD1 (6 bases). The CDR3 runs 15 residues. Trimming left V 0 bases short and J 7 bases short, with 12 bases between. In germline, CDR1 is KGHSH, CDR2 LQKENI. Together with reference TRBV18 and TRBJ1-4, the CDR3 gives the full variable domain: NAGVMQNPRHLVRRRGQEARLRCSPMKGHSHVYWYRQLPEEGLKFMVYLQKENIIDESGMPKERFSAEFPKEGPSILRIQQVVRGDSAAYFCASSPPARGGEKLFFGSGTQLSVL.

The J gene is TRBJ2-5, the V gene TRBV6-5, with 8 bases identical to TRBD2. CDR1 is MNHEY, CDR2 SVGAGI, per germline. V lost 7 bases and J lost 7; bases outside the gene matches: 14. The CDR3 loop spans 15 amino acids. CDR3 amino acids: CASKVTTSAAGTQYF. CDR3 nucleotide sequence: TGTGCCAGCAAGGTCACGACTAGCGCAGCAGGGACCCAGTACTTC.

This chain links TRBV6-2 or TRBV6-3 with TRBJ1-1; D is unresolved. This CDR3 is built from 15 residues. Germline CDR1 MNHEY, CDR2 SVGEGT. V was trimmed by 0 bases and J by 8 bases, leaving 16 bases between them. Here the CDR3 reads CASSYSRGPALEAFF. In DNA, the CDR3 is TGTGCCAGCAGTTACTCGCGCGGGCCAGCTCTCGAAGCTTTCTTT.

V gene TRBV28 combines with J gene TRBJ1-3; D is perhaps TRBD1 (6 bases). This CDR3 has 17 amino acids. Germline loops: CDR1 MDHEN, CDR2 SYDVKM. Trimming took 2 bases from V and 0 from J, leaving 14 bases between them. The CDR3 sequence is CASSLGGGASSGNTIYF. CDR3 bases: TGTGCCAGCAGTTTAGGAGGGGGGGCAAGCTCTGGAAACACCATATATTTT. The full variable domain, rest sourced from reference TRBV28 and TRBJ1-3, is DVKVTQSSRYLVKRTGEKVFLECVQDMDHENMFWYRQDPGLGLRLIYFSYDVKMKEKGDIPEGYSVSREKKERFSLILESASTNQTSMYLCASSLGGGASSGNTIYFGEGSWLTVV.

This chain uses TRBV7-9 with TRBJ1-1, with no clear D. V lost 3 bases to trimming and J lost 10 bases, with 15 bases between them. The CDR3 totals 13 residues. In germline, CDR1 is SEHNR, CDR2 FQNEAQ (reference sequence). CDR3: CASSLERQSSAFF. The CDR3 region has the DNA TGTGCCAGCAGCTTGGAACGGCAGTCTTCAGCTTTCTTT.

The genes are TRBV28 and TRBJ1-6; 7 bases are a match to TRBD1. The CDR3 loop spans 16 amino acids. Losses at the gene ends were 4 bases for V and 9 bases for J; bases not matched to a gene: 12. Germline V gives CDR1 MDHEN, CDR2 SYDVKM. The CDR3 DNA sequence: TGTGCCAGCAGTTCGCTCCCGGGACAGCGCGGTTCACCCCTCCACTTT. Residues: CASSSLPGQRGSPLHF.

Points on this clonotype: One junction end disagrees with the germline gene, perhaps due to a read error. The J gene is TRBJ1-2, the V gene TRBV28, with 7 nucleotides matching TRBD1. The CDR3 contains 14 residues. Germline values: CDR1 MDHEN, CDR2 SYDVKM. Written as DNA, the CDR3 is TGTGCCAGCAGTCCATGGGACAGCTACTATGGCCACACCTTC. The encoded protein is CASSPWDSYYGHTF.